The clone carrying this TCR beta chain was counted ten times or more. Its antigen is undetermined. Trimming removed 8 bases from V and 4 bases from J; junction bases left unmatched: 8. This CDR3 is 14 amino acids long. Germline-derived CDR1 and CDR2 are SEHNR and FQNEAQ (reference sequence). This entry comes from a study of T cell repertoires in cytomegalovirus infection. About the research overall: It was recently identified HLA-C-restricted and well-studied HLA-B-restricted CMV epitopes that the study used.

Findings and limits, study-wide: Dominating the ex vivo response were TCR beta clonotypes that were CMV-specific and HLA-C-restricted.

One entry per CDR3 protein, called by TCRdb with MiXCR from the reads. The table shows fewer than 1,000,000 distinct CDR3 sequences, with approximately 32% occurring only once. This rearrangement joins TRBV7-9 to TRBJ2-1; TRBD2 agrees at 7 bases. The starting material was cultured CD8+ T cells from PBMCs, obtained from culture after CMV antigen stimulation. This clonotype originated in a human donor in good health (CMV status not recorded). Some clones in this sample may be carry-over from other donors' samples. Here the CDR3 reads CASWMPSGYNEQFF. The CDR3, as DNA: TGTGCCAGCTGGATGCCTAGCGGTTACAATGAGCAGTTCTTC.